Reported below is one T cell receptor beta chain. What it binds is not known. The study ran its PCR with 60 Vbeta and 13 Jbeta primers. The protocol was immunoSEQ multiplex PCR, while the TCRdb copy is restricted to in-frame clones and leaves out a portion. The repertoire includes about 250,000 clones, around 80% of them detected once, and approximately 0.49% sits in the top ten. These data are taken from a study of cytomegalovirus exposure and HLA in healthy donors. General study findings and limits: Upon later analysis, HLA-associated TCR beta chains proved more clonally expanded than other, equally common chains. In a later analysis, TCR beta V- and J-gene trimming was associated with a missense DCLRE1C variant.

While unrecorded immune exposures were likely, the donors were nominally healthy when sampled. Trimming took off 4 bases at V and 8 bases at J, with 12 bases between the two ends. The CDR3 consists of 13 residues. Per the germline V gene, CDR1 is GTSNPN and CDR2 is SVGIG (reference sequence). The sequenced sample was PBMCs. The V gene is TRBV30, the J gene TRBJ1-6, with TRBD1 as a possible D gene (6 bases). The receptor was derived from a boy aged 5-17 years in good health and CMV-seronegative. In DNA, the CDR3 is TGTGCCTGGACGCCACAGGGAGATTCACCCCTCCACTTT. Encoded protein: CAWTPQGDSPLHF.